The TCR beta chain described here comes from a study of monozygotic twins with inflammatory bowel disease. The CDR3 loop spans 13 amino acids. Germline V lookup: CDR1 MDHEN, CDR2 SYDVKM. No DNA is given; TCRdb re-called the 5' RACE reads and lists each CDR3 protein once. The clone table shows approximately 400,000 distinct CDR3 sequences, with the ten largest holding less than 2.5%. Source material: blood. The sequence came from a human donor with ulcerative colitis or Crohn's disease, or a healthy co-twin of an affected twin (not recorded which). The chain is built from TRBV28 and TRBJ1-2; TCRdb calls TRBD1, which cannot be checked without DNA. The CDR3 here is CASSQTGEHGHTF.